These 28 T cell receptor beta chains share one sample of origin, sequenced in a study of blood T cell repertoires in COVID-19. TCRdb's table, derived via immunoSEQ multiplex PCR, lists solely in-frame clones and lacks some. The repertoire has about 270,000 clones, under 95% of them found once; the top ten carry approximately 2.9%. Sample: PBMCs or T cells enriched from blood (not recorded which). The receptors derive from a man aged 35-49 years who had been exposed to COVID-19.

CDR3: CASSTTGTSGSRELFF. The CDR3 nucleotides read TGTGCCAGCAGCACCACCGGGACTAGCGGGAGCCGGGAGCTGTTTTTT. The chain joins TRBV11-2 to TRBJ2-2, with 14 bases matching TRBD2. Germline V gene data show CDR1 as SGHAT and CDR2 as FQNNGV. The J segment lost 9 bases and the V segment lost 5 bases, leaving 8 bases of the junction unmatched. The CDR3 runs 16 residues.

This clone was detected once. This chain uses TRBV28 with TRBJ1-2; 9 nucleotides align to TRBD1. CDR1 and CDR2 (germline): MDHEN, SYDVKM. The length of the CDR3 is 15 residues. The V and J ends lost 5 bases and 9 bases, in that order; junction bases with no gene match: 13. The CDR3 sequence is CASSPSRTGALSYTF. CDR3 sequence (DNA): TGTGCCAGCAGTCCATCGCGGACAGGGGCTTTAAGCTACACCTTC.

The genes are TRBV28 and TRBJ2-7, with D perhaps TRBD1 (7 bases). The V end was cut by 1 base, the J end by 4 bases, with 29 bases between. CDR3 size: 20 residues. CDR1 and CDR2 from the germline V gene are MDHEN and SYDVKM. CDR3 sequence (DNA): TGTGCCAGCAGTTTATTTTTTGGTCGCAGGGGGGACGACTGGAATTACGAGCAGTACTTC. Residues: CASSLFFGRRGDDWNYEQYF.

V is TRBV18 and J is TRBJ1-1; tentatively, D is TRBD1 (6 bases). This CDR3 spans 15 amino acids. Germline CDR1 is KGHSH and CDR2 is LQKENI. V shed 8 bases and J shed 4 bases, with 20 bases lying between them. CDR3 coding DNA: TGTGCCAGCGCCCCGGTGGACAGAGCGGTCACTGAAGCTTTCTTT. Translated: CASAPVDRAVTEAFF.

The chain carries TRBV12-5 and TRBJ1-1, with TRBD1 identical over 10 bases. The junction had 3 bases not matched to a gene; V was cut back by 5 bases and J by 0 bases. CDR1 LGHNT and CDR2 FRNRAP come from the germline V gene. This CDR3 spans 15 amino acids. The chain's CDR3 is CASGMTGGMNTEAFF. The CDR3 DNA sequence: TGTGCTAGTGGTATGACAGGGGGCATGAACACTGAAGCTTTCTTT.

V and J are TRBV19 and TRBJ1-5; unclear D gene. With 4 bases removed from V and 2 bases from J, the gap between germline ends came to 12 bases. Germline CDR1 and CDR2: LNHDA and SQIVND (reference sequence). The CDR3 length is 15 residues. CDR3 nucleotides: TGTGCCAGTAGTAAAGTGAAGGGAGGCAATCAGCCCCAGCATTTT. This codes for CASSKVKGGNQPQHF.

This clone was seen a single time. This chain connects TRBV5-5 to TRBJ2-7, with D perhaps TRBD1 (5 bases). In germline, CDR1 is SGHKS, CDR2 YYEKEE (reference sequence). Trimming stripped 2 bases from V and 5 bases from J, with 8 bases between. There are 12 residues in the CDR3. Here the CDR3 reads CASSFRGHEQYF. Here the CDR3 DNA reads TGTGCCAGCAGCTTTAGGGGCCACGAGCAGTACTTC.

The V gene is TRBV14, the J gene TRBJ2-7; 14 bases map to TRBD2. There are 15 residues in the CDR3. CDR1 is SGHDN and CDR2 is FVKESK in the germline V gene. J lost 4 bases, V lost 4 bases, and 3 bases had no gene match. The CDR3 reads CASSPWTSGRYEQYF. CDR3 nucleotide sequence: TGTGCCAGCAGCCCCTGGACTAGCGGGAGGTACGAGCAGTACTTC.

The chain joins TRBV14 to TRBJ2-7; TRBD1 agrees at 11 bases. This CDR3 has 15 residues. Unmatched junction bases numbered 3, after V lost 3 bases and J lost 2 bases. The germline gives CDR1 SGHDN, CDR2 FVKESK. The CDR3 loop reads CASSHGTGGAYEQYF. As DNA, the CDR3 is TGTGCCAGCAGCCACGGGACAGGGGGGGCCTACGAGCAGTACTTC. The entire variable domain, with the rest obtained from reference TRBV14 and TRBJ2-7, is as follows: EAGVTQFPSHSVIEKGQTVTLRCDPISGHDNLYWYRRVMGKEIKFLLHFVKESKQDESGMPNNRFLAERTGGTYSTLKVQPAELEDSGVYFCASSHGTGGAYEQYFGPGTRLTVT.

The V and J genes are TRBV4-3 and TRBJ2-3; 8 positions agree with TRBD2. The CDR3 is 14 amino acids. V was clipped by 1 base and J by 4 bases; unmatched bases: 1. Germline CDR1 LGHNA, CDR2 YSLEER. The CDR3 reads CASSQGAGADTQYF. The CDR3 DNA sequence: TGCGCCAGCAGCCAAGGAGCGGGAGCAGATACGCAGTATTTT.

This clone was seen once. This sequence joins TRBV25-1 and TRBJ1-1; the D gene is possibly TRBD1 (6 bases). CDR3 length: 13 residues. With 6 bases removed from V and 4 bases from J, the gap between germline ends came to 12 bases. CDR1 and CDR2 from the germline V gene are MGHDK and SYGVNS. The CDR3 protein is CASRGGGSTEAFF. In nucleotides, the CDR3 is TGTGCCAGCAGGGGAGGGGGTAGCACTGAAGCTTTCTTT.

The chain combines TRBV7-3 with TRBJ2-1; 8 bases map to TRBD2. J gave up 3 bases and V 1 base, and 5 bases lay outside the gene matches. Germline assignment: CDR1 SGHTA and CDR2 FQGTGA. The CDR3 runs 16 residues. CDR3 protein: CASSLNLLAGYNEQFF. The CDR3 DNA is TGTGCCAGCAGCTTAAATCTCCTAGCGGGCTACAATGAGCAGTTCTTC.

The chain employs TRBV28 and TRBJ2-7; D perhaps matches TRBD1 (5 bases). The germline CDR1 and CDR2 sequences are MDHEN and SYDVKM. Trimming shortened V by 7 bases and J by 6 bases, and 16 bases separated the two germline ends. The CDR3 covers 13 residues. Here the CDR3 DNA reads TGTGCCAGCATGGCAGGGTACGAGCGCGAGCAGTACTTC. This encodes CASMAGYEREQYF.

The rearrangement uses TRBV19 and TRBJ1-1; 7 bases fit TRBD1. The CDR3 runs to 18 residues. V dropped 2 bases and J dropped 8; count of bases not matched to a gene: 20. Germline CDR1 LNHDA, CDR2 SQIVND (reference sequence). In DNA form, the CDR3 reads TGTGCCAGTAGTATAAGAGGACAGGCAATACTTTATGGAAAGGAAGCTTTCTTT. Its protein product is CASSIRGQAILYGKEAFF. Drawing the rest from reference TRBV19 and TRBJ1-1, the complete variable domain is DGGITQSPKYLFRKEGQNVTLSCEQNLNHDAMYWYRQDPGQGLRLIYYSQIVNDFQKGDIAEGYSVSREKKESFPLTVTSAQKNPTAFYLCASSIRGQAILYGKEAFFGQGTRLTVV.

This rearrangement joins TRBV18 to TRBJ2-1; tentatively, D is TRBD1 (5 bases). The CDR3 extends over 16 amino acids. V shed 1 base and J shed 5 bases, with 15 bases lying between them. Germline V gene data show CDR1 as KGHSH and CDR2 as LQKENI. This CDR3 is CASSPRAGRGNNEQFF. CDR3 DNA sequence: TGTGCCAGCTCACCACGCGCCGGTAGGGGTAACAATGAGCAGTTCTTC.

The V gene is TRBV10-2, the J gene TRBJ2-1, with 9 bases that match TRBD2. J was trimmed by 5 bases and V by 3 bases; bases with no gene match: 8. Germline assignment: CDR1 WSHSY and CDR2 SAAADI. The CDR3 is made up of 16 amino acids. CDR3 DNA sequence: TGCGCCAGCAGTGATCGTCGCGGGAGGGGTAACAATGAGCAGTTCTTC. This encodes CASSDRRGRGNNEQFF.

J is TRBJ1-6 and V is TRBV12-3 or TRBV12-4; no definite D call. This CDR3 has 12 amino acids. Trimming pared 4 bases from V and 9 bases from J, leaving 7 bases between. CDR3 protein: CASSSQSSPLHF. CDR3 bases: TGTGCCAGCAGTTCACAGTCTTCACCCCTCCACTTT.

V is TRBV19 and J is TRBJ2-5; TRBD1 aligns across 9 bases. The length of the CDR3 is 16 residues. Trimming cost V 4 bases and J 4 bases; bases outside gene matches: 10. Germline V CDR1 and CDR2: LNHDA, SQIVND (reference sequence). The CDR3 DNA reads TGTGCCAGTAGTACCTGGACAGGGGCGAACGGAGAGACCCAGTACTTC. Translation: CASSTWTGANGETQYF.

This CDR3 reads CASRGSGIRVQSTDTQYF. CDR3 bases: TGTGCCAGCAGGGGTAGCGGGATCCGAGTTCAAAGCACAGATACGCAGTATTTT. The J gene is TRBJ2-3, the V gene TRBV2; TRBD2 matches 8 bases. Trimming at V came to 6 bases and at J to 0 bases, leaving 14 bases not matched to a gene. Germline V gives CDR1 SNHLY, CDR2 FYNNEI. The CDR3 contains 18 residues.

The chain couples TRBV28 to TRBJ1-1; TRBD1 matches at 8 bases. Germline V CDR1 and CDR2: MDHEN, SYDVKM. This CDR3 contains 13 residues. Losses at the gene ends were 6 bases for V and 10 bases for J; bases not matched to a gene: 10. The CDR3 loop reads CASSYGQGVGAFF. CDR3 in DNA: TGTGCCAGCAGCTATGGACAGGGAGTTGGAGCTTTCTTT.

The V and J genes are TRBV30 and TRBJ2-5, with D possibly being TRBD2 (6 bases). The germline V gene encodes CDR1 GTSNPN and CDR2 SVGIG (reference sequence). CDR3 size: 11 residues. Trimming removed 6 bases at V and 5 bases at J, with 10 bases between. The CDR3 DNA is TGTGCCTGCGGGAGAGGGGAGACCCAGTACTTC. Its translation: CACGRGETQYF.

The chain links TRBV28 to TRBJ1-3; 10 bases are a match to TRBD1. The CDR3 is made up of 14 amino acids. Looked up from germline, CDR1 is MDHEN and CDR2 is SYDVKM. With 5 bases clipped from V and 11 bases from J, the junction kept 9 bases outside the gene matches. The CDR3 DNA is TGTGCCAGCAGTCCCGGGACAGGGGATGACGCCATATATTTT. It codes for CASSPGTGDDAIYF.

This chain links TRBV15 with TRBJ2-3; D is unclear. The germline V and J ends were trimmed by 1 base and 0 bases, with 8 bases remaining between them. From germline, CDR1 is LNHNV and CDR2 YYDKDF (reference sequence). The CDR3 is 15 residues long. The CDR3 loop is CATSRVGGSTDTQYF. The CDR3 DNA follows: TGTGCCACCAGCAGAGTCGGCGGTAGCACAGATACGCAGTATTTT.

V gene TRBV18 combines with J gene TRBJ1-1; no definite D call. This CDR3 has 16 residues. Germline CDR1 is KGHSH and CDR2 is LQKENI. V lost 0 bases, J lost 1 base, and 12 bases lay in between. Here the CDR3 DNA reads TGTGCCAGCTCACCACCGAGGCCAAAGCCGAACACTGAAGCTTTCTTT. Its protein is CASSPPRPKPNTEAFF.

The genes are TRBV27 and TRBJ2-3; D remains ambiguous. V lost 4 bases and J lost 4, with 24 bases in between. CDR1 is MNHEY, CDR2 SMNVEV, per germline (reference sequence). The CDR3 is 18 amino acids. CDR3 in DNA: TGTGCCAGCAGTTCATCCTCTACTCCCTATCCTCGTCCAGATACGCAGTATTTT. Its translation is CASSSSSTPYPRPDTQYF.

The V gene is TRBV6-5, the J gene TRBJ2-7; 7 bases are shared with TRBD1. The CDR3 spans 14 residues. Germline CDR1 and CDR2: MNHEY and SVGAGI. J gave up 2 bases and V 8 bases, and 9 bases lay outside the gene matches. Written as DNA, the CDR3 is TGTGCCAGCGCCGGGGACAGACCGCCCTACGAGCAGTACTTC. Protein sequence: CASAGDRPPYEQYF.

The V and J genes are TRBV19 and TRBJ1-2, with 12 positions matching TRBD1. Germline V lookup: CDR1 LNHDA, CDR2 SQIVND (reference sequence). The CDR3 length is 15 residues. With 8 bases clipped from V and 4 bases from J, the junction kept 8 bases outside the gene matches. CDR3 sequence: CASRDRGRGSYGYTF. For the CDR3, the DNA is TGTGCCAGTCGGGACAGGGGGCGCGGGAGCTATGGCTACACCTTC. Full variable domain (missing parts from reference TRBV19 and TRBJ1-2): DGGITQSPKYLFRKEGQNVTLSCEQNLNHDAMYWYRQDPGQGLRLIYYSQIVNDFQKGDIAEGYSVSREKKESFPLTVTSAQKNPTAFYLCASRDRGRGSYGYTFGSGTRLTVV.

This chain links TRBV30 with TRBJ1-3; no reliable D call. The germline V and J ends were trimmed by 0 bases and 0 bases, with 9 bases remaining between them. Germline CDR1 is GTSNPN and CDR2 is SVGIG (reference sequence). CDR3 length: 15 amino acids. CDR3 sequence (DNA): TGTGCCTGGAGTGTATTCGGTAGCTCTGGAAACACCATATATTTT. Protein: CAWSVFGSSGNTIYF.